This T cell receptor beta chain was recorded in a study of long-term antiretroviral therapy in people with HIV. Findings of the study overall: Repertoires looked antigen-experienced, with only a slight naive shift after ART.

Survey level was the resolution at which the v3.0 immunoSEQ assay ran. The data were produced by immunoSEQ multiplex PCR, yet TCRdb's version contains in-frame clones alone and is incomplete. This table holds 20,000 to 25,000 clones, around 86% found once. V dropped 0 bases and J dropped 11 bases, with 12 bases sitting between them. Germline loops: CDR1 SQVTM, CDR2 ANQGSEA. This CDR3 is 12 amino acids long. Each donor had at least one pre-ART and at least two post-ART PBMC samples. Every HIV-positive participant received treatment in the United States. About this clone itself: The antigen remains undetermined.

This receptor was identified in a middle-aged man with HIV. The chain recombines TRBV29-1 with TRBJ2-3; D perhaps matches TRBD1 (6 bases). Material: unsorted PBMCs, obtained 0.1 years before starting antiretroviral therapy. The CDR3 loop is CSVEDEDSRQYF. The CDR3 nucleotides are TGCAGCGTTGAAGACGAGGACAGTAGGCAGTATTTT.